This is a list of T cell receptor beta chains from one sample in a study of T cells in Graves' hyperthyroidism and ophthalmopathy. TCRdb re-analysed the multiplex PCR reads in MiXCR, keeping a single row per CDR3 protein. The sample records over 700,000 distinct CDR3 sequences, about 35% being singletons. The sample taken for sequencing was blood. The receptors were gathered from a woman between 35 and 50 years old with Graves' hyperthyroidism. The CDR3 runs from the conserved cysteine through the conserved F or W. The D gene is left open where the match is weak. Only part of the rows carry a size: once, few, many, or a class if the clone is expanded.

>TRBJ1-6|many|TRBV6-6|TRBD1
CASREQGMLSPLHF
TGTGCCAGCAGGGAACAGGGGATGTTATCACCCCTCCACTTT
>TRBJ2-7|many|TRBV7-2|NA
CASSLVRPFYEQYF
TGTGCCAGCAGCTTAGTACGGCCATTCTACGAGCAGTACTTC
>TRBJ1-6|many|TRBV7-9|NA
CASSSDSGGNSPLHF
TGTGCCAGCAGTTCGGACAGCGGAGGTAATTCACCCCTCCACTTT
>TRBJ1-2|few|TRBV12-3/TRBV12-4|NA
CASSFWGRSGGYTF
TGTGCCAGCAGTTTTTGGGGGCGTTCTGGGGGCTACACCTTC
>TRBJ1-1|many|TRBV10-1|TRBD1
CASSHRGVNTEAFF
TGCGCCAGCAGCCACAGGGGCGTGAACACTGAAGCTTTCTTT
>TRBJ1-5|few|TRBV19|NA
CASSAGTTRRNQPQHF
TGTGCCAGTAGTGCGGGGACTACCCGACGCAATCAGCCCCAGCATTTT
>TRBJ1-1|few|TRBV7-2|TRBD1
CASSFVGTGGLTEAFF
TGTGCCAGCAGCTTCGTCGGGACAGGGGGCCTCACTGAAGCTTTCTTT
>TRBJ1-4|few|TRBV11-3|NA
CASSLGEGSEKLFF
TGTGCCAGCAGCTTAGGCGAGGGTTCTGAAAAACTGTTTTTT
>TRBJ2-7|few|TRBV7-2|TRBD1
CASSPYRGLSYEQYF
TGTGCCAGCAGTCCCTACAGGGGCCTCTCCTACGAGCAGTACTTC
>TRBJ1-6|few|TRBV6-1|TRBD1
CASRRPGTGLSPLHF
TGTGCCAGCAGGAGGCCTGGGACAGGACTTTCACCCCTCCACTTT
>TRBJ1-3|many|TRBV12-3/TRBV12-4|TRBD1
CASSSGQAYSGNTIYF
TGTGCCAGCAGTTCGGGACAGGCCTACTCTGGAAACACCATATATTTT
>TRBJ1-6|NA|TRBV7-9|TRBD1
CASSQGGTGRFSPLHF
TGTGCCAGCAGCCAAGGAGGGACAGGTCGGTTCTCACCCCTCCACTTT
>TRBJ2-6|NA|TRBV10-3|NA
CAISGSGTGANVLTF
TGTGCCATCAGTGGTTCGGGCACCGGGGCCAACGTCCTGACTTTC
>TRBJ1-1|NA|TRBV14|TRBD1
CASSPDRDRAFF
TGTGCCAGCTCACCAGATCGGGACAGGGCTTTCTTT
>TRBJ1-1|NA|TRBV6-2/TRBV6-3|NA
CASSYRAEAFF
TGTGCCAGCAGTTACCGGGCTGAAGCTTTCTTT
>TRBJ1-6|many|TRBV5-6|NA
CASSLSIGRVCCSPLHF
TGTGCCAGCAGCTTGAGCATCGGCAGGGTGTGCTGTTCACCCCTCCACTTT
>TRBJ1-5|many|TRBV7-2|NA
CASSSQGNSNQPQHF
TGTGCCAGCAGCTCGCAGGGTAATAGCAATCAGCCCCAGCATTTT
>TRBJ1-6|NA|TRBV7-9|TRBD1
CASSLQGGSSPLHF
TGTGCCAGCAGTTTACAGGGGGGCAGTTCACCCCTCCACTTT
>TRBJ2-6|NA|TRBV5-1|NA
CASSLSPGSSGANVLTF
TGCGCCAGCAGCTTGTCCCCAGGGAGCTCTGGGGCCAACGTCCTGACTTTC
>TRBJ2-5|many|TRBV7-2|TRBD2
CASSFLLGVAGPETQYF
TGTGCCAGCAGCTTTCTCCTGGGAGTAGCGGGACCAGAGACCCAGTACTTC
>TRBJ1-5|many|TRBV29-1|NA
CSVVLGDNQPQHF
TGCAGCGTTGTTCTTGGAGACAATCAGCCCCAGCATTTT
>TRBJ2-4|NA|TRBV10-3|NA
CAISEFEGHVQYF
TGTGCCATCAGTGAGTTCGAGGGACACGTTCAGTACTTC
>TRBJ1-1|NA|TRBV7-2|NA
CASSPGPHSANTEAFF
TGTGCCAGCAGCCCTGGCCCCCACAGCGCGAACACTGAAGCTTTCTTT
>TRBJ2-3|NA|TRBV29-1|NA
CSVPGYRGGTDTQYF
TGCAGCGTTCCGGGCTATAGAGGTGGGACAGATACGCAGTATTTT
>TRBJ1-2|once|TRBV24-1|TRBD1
CATSDFRGPNYGYTF
TGTGCCACCAGTGATTTCAGGGGGCCCAACTATGGCTACACCTTC
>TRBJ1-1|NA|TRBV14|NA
CASPPLVPNTEAFF
TGTGCCAGCCCACCTTTAGTCCCGAACACTGAAGCTTTCTTT
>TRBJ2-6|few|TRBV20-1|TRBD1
CSARPPSGTGDATGGANVLTF
TGCAGTGCTAGGCCTCCTTCCGGGACAGGGGATGCGACGGGTGGGGCCAACGTCCTGACTTTC
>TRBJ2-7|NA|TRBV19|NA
CASSAQSGPNGNEQYF
TGTGCCAGTAGTGCCCAGAGCGGCCCCAACGGAAATGAGCAGTACTTC
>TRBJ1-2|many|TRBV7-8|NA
CASSSYSHGYTF
TGTGCCAGCAGCTCCTACAGCCATGGCTACACCTTC
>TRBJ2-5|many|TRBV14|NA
CASSRDIEETQYF
TGTGCCAGCAGCCGGGACATAGAAGAGACCCAGTACTTC
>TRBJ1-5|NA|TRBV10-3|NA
CATSQPPGGNQPQHF
TGTGCCACCAGTCAACCCCCTGGGGGCAATCAGCCCCAGCATTTT
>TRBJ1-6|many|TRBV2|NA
CATNRQSPLHF
TGTGCCACCAACCGACAGTCACCCCTCCACTTT
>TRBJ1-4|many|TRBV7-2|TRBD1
CASSRTGTGSEKLFF
TGTGCCAGCAGCCGGACCGGGACAGGGAGTGAAAAACTGTTTTTT
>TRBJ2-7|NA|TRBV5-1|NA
CASSMEGGSYEQYF
TGCGCCAGCAGCATGGAGGGGGGTTCCTACGAGCAGTACTTC
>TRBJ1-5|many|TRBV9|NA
CASSASINQPQHF
TGTGCCAGCAGCGCGTCGATCAACCAGCCCCAGCATTTT
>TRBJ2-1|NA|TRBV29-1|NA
CSVVGRNGQFF
TGCAGCGTTGTTGGACGGAACGGGCAGTTCTTC
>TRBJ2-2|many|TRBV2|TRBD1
CASRGQVNTGELFF
TGTGCCAGCAGAGGACAGGTGAACACCGGGGAGCTGTTTTTT
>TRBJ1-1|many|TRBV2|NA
CASRAERNTEAFF
TGTGCCAGCAGGGCCGAGCGTAACACTGAAGCTTTCTTT
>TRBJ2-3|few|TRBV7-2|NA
CASSLSVQKGGTQYF
TGTGCCAGCAGCTTATCCGTCCAAAAGGGAGGTACGCAGTATTTT
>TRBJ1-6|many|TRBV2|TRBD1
CASRINTGGARTPLHF
TGTGCCAGCAGGATAAACACAGGGGGCGCGCGGACACCCCTCCACTTT
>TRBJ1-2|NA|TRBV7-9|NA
CASPQELGYGYTF
TGTGCCAGCCCCCAGGAGTTGGGCTATGGCTACACCTTC
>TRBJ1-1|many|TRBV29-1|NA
CSVDQTGTPEAFF
TGCAGCGTTGATCAAACCGGGACCCCTGAAGCTTTCTTT
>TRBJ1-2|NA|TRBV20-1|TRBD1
CSAREGTGDGYTF
TGCAGTGCTAGAGAGGGGACAGGGGACGGCTACACCTTC
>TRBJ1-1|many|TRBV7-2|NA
CASPQNYNTEAFF
TGTGCCAGCCCACAGAACTATAACACTGAAGCTTTCTTT
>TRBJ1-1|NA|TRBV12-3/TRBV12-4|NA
CASTPGPLNAEAFF
TGTGCCAGCACCCCTGGACCGCTGAACGCTGAAGCTTTCTTT
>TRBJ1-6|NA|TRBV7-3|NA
CTSSLASAPAYNSPLHF
TGTACCAGCAGCTTGGCGTCCGCGCCAGCCTATAATTCACCCCTCCACTTT
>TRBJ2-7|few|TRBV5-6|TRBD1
CASSLRQGLAYEQYF
TGTGCCAGCAGCTTACGACAGGGCCTAGCCTACGAGCAGTACTTC
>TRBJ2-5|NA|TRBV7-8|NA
CASTPWGGQETQYF
TGTGCCAGCACCCCCTGGGGAGGACAAGAGACCCAGTACTTC